This passage covers 21 T cell receptor beta chains from one sample sequenced in a study of shared clonotypes between healthy human individuals. The data were produced by immunoSEQ multiplex PCR, yet TCRdb's version contains in-frame clones alone and is incomplete. The sample lists about 1 million clones, about 80% occurring once. The sample comprised memory CD4+ T cells from PBMCs. The sample's subset: CD45RA-negative fraction. These TCRs come from a man aged 18-30 years in good health. Some clones in this sample may be carry-over from other donors' samples.

With regard to this clone: The same CDR3 can be traced to other DNA sequences in this sample. The J gene is TRBJ2-7, the V gene TRBV6-5; 7 positions match TRBD2. CDR1 and CDR2 (germline): MNHEY, SVGAGI. Trimming cost V 1 base and J 0 bases; bases outside gene matches: 3. The length of the CDR3 is 15 residues. CDR3 nucleotide sequence: TGTGCCAGCAGTTACTTACGCGGGAGCTCCTACGAGCAGTACTTC. This gives the protein CASSYLRGSSYEQYF.

The chain couples TRBV2 to TRBJ1-6; 7 nucleotides align to TRBD1. V gave up 3 bases and J gave up 8 bases; unmatched junction bases: 1. The CDR3 covers 13 residues. The germline gives CDR1 SNHLY, CDR2 FYNNEI. CDR3 residues: CASSDRGDSPLHF. CDR3 DNA sequence: TGTGCCAGCAGTGACAGGGGGGATTCACCCCTCCACTTT.

On this clone: The same CDR3 arises from other DNA sequences in this sample as well. The chain is built from TRBV27 and TRBJ1-5; D is unresolved. V was clipped by 0 bases and J by 0 bases, with 3 bases between them. This CDR3 is 14 amino acids long. The germline gives CDR1 MNHEY, CDR2 SMNVEV (reference sequence). As DNA, the CDR3 is TGTGCCAGCAGTTTATCCTATAGCAATCAGCCCCAGCATTTT. Translating it yields CASSLSYSNQPQHF.

This clone was counted between two and nine times. The rearrangement joins TRBV28 to TRBJ1-1; 7 bases agree with TRBD1. The CDR3 covers 17 residues. The V and J ends lost 4 bases and 2 bases, in that order; junction bases with no gene match: 13. From germline, CDR1 is MDHEN and CDR2 SYDVKM. CDR3 sequence (DNA): TGTGCCAGCAGTTACCCCGGGACAGAGTCAAAAAACACTGAAGCTTTCTTT. Amino acids: CASSYPGTESKNTEAFF.

The V call is TRBV28, the J call TRBJ2-7; TRBD1 matches 7 bases. V trimming: 10 bases; J trimming: 7 bases; junction bases outside the gene matches: 7. Germline V gene sequence: CDR1 MDHEN, CDR2 SYDVKM. There are 11 residues in the CDR3. The CDR3 sequence is CAIVRQGEQYF. CDR3 DNA sequence: TGTGCCATCGTTCGACAGGGTGAGCAGTACTTC.

The rearrangement joins TRBV18 to TRBJ1-1, with a possible D match to TRBD1 (6 bases). The germline CDR1 and CDR2 sequences are KGHSH and LQKENI. The CDR3 runs to 15 residues. Deletions cut 4 bases from V and 4 bases from J, with 16 bases between. CDR3 nucleotides: TGTGCCAGCTCACTTCAGACAGGTCAGGGCACTGAAGCTTTCTTT. Its protein product is CASSLQTGQGTEAFF.

The chain employs TRBV11-2 and TRBJ2-1, with a tentative D call TRBD2 (5 bases). This CDR3 is 12 amino acids long. With 5 bases removed from V and 6 bases from J, the gap between germline ends came to 8 bases. CDR1 and CDR2 from the germline V gene are SGHAT and FQNNGV. CDR3 sequence: CASSHGVNEQFF. In DNA, the CDR3 is TGTGCCAGCAGCCACGGGGTCAATGAGCAGTTCTTC. Supplemented by reference TRBV11-2 and TRBJ2-1, the full variable domain reads EAGVAQSPRYKIIEKRQSVAFWCNPISGHATLYWYQQILGQGPKLLIQFQNNGVVDDSQLPKDRFSAERLKGVDSTLKIQPAKLEDSAVYLCASSHGVNEQFFGPGTRLTVL.

The chain joins TRBV21-1 to TRBJ2-1; the table names TRBD1, a call not compared with the DNA. TRBV21-1 is designated a pseudogene. CDR3 length equals 20 residues. The CDR3 nucleotides are TGTGCCAGCAGCAAAGGGGGGCTACTACTAAACATGAGCTCCTACAATGAGCAGTTCTTC. Protein: CASSKGGLLLNMSSYNEQFF.

This chain links TRBV11-2 with TRBJ2-4; unclear D gene. V shed 0 bases and J shed 7 bases, with 10 bases lying between them. CDR3 length: 14 residues. Looked up from germline, CDR1 is SGHAT and CDR2 is FQNNGV. DNA of the CDR3: TGTGCCAGCAGCTTAGATGGGTGGACGAACATTCAGTACTTC. This gives the protein CASSLDGWTNIQYF.

This rearrangement joins TRBV7-2 to TRBJ1-2; D possibly corresponds to TRBD1 (5 bases). The germline gives CDR1 SGHTA, CDR2 FQGNSA. CDR3 size: 14 residues. V was cut by 5 bases and J by 4 bases, with 14 bases left in between. CDR3 loop: CASSGKARVYGYTF. The CDR3 nucleotides read TGTGCCAGCAGCGGGAAAGCCAGGGTCTATGGCTACACCTTC. The full variable domain, completed using reference TRBV7-2 and TRBJ1-2, is GAGVSQSPSNKVTEKGKDVELRCDPISGHTALYWYRQSLGQGLEFLIYFQGNSAPDKSGLPSDRFSAERTGGSVSTLTIQRTQQEDSAVYLCASSGKARVYGYTFGSGTRLTVV.

V is TRBV2 and J is TRBJ1-1; D perhaps matches TRBD1 (5 bases). This CDR3 spans 13 amino acids. Germline V gives CDR1 SNHLY, CDR2 FYNNEI. V lost 4 bases, J lost 9 bases, and 15 bases lay in between. The CDR3 region is CASSGGVGVQAFF. The CDR3 coding sequence is TGTGCCAGCAGTGGAGGGGTCGGGGTTCAAGCTTTCTTT.

The V and J genes are TRBV19 and TRBJ1-1; D is uncertain. The CDR3 contains 12 residues. Germline V CDR1 and CDR2: LNHDA, SQIVND (reference sequence). V was clipped by 3 bases and J by 5 bases, with 7 bases between them. CDR3 residues: CASSIRETEAFF. CDR3 DNA: TGTGCCAGTAGTATCCGCGAAACTGAAGCTTTCTTT.

V and J are TRBV7-2 and TRBJ2-1; D not certain. CDR3 length: 13 residues. Germline-derived CDR1 and CDR2 are SGHTA and FQGNSA. V gave up 5 bases and J gave up 10 bases, with 15 bases separating them. The DNA for the CDR3 is TGTGCCAGCAGCCCTTCGCTGTCATCCGAGCAGTTCTTC. Translated, it gives CASSPSLSSEQFF.

The chain uses TRBV7-7 and TRBJ2-7, with D tentatively TRBD1 (6 bases). The germline V gene encodes CDR1 SSHAT and CDR2 FNYEAQ (reference sequence). Between the trimmed V and J ends, which lost 5 bases and 0 bases, there was a span of 11 bases. The CDR3 totals 14 residues. The DNA for the CDR3 is TGTGCCAGCAGCCGGAACAGGGACTCCTACGAGCAGTACTTC. Protein product: CASSRNRDSYEQYF.

In DNA form, the CDR3 reads TGTGCCAGCAGCCTAGGACAGGCTGTGCAGTACTTC. The encoded protein is CASSLGQAVQYF. The V call is TRBV7-9, the J call TRBJ2-7; 7 positions agree with TRBD1. The CDR3 totals 12 residues. Germline-derived CDR1 and CDR2 are SEHNR and FQNEAQ (reference sequence). J was trimmed by 9 bases and V by 5 bases; bases with no gene match: 7.

The V and J genes are TRBV7-3 and TRBJ2-6, with 10 positions matching TRBD1. Germline V gene data show CDR1 as SGHTA and CDR2 as FQGTGA. The CDR3 runs 15 residues. V was pared by 6 bases and J by 2 bases, with 1 base of the junction left unmatched. The CDR3 sequence: CASRTGGPGANVLTF. CDR3 nucleotides: TGTGCCAGCAGGACAGGGGGCCCTGGGGCCAACGTCCTGACTTTC.

The chain has TRBV5-1 and TRBJ1-5; D gene ambiguous. Germline V gives CDR1 SGHRS, CDR2 YFSETQ. This CDR3 spans 15 amino acids. Between the trimmed V and J ends, which lost 3 bases and 0 bases, there was a span of 10 bases. CDR3 coding DNA: TGCGCCAGCAGCTCCGACGGTATTAGCAATCAGCCCCAGCATTTT. Encoded protein: CASSSDGISNQPQHF.

V is TRBV2 and J is TRBJ1-6; 9 bases are a match to TRBD1. Germline CDR1 is SNHLY and CDR2 is FYNNEI. This CDR3 is built from 15 residues. V gave up 5 bases and J gave up 7 bases; unmatched junction bases: 6. CDR3 in DNA: TGTGCCAGCAGTAAACAGGGGGCGCGGAATTCACCCCTCCACTTT. This codes for CASSKQGARNSPLHF.

This chain uses TRBV15 with TRBJ2-7; D may be TRBD1 (6 bases). The CDR3 runs to 14 residues. Germline CDR1 LNHNV, CDR2 YYDKDF (reference sequence). V lost 1 base and J 9 bases, leaving 16 bases between the germline ends. CDR3 residues: CATSRGGLSSGQYF. Written as DNA, the CDR3 is TGTGCCACCAGCAGAGGGGGGCTCTCAAGCGGGCAGTACTTC.

This clone turned up a few times. This clone may be a read error of a much larger clone one base away. The chain links TRBV25-1 to TRBJ2-7; D is perhaps TRBD1 (5 bases). Trimming pared 3 bases from V and 3 bases from J, leaving 6 bases between. The length of the CDR3 is 12 residues. Germline V gene lookup returns CDR1 MGHDK and CDR2 SYGVNS. The CDR3, as DNA: TGTGCCAGCAGTGAGGGGCTCTACGAGCAGTACTTC. This codes for CASSEGLYEQYF.

The rearrangement links TRBV18 to TRBJ2-5, with a tentative D call TRBD2 (5 bases). The J call may be wrong; the DNA end is better matched by TRBJ2-7. This CDR3 region has 16 residues. Germline-derived CDR1 and CDR2 are KGHSH and LQKENI. For the CDR3, the DNA is TGTGCCAGCTCTCAATCCGTGCGGACCGCGGGTGACGAGCAGTACTTC. Amino acids: CASSQSVRTAGDEQYF.